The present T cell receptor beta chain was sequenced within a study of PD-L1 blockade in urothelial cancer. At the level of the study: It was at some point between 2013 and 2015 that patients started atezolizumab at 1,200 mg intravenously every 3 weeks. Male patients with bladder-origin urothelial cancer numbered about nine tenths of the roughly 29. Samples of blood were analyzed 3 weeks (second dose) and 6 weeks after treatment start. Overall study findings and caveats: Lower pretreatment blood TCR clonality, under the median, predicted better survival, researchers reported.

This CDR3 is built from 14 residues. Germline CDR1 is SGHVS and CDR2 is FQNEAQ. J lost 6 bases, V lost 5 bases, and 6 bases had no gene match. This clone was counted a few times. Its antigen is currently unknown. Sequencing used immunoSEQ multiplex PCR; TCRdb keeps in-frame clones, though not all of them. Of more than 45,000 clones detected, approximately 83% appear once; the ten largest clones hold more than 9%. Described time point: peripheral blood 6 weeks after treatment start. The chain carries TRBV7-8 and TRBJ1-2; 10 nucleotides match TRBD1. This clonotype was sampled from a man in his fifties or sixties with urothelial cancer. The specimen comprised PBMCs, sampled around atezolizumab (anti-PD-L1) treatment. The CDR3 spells CASSPPGTGDGYTF. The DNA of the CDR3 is TGTGCCAGCAGCCCCCCCGGGACAGGGGATGGCTACACCTTC.